Presented here are 28 T cell receptor beta chains from one specimen sequenced in a study of cytotoxic CD8 clonotypes in ibrutinib-treated CLL. Profiled with immunoSEQ multiplex PCR; TCRdb holds only in-frame clones, not every one. The sample holds 300,000 to 350,000 clones, approximately 80% seen once. The source was PBMCs, collected before ibrutinib treatment. These receptors were taken from a human donor with chronic lymphocytic leukemia.

The chain joins TRBV14 to TRBJ2-2, with D tentatively TRBD2 (5 bases). The CDR3 covers 18 residues. Between the trimmed V and J ends, which lost 1 base and 3 bases, there was a span of 18 bases. CDR1 is SGHDN and CDR2 is FVKESK in the germline V gene. DNA for the CDR3: TGTGCCAGCAGCCAAGCCCCCGGAAGAGGGCCCCACACCGGGGAGCTGTTTTTT. Amino acid sequence: CASSQAPGRGPHTGELFF.

The rearrangement uses TRBV7-2 and TRBJ2-7; 9 bases line up with TRBD1. With 3 bases clipped from V and 2 bases from J, the junction kept 5 bases outside the gene matches. Per the germline V gene, CDR1 is SGHTA and CDR2 is FQGNSA. The length of the CDR3 is 15 residues. The CDR3 is CASSFDRGYAYEQYF. As DNA, the CDR3 is TGTGCCAGCAGCTTTGACAGGGGGTATGCCTACGAGCAGTACTTC.

The chain links TRBV2 to TRBJ2-7; TRBD2 agrees at 13 bases. Germline V gene lookup returns CDR1 SNHLY and CDR2 FYNNEI. This CDR3 is 14 amino acids long. J lost 6 bases, V lost 6 bases, and 5 bases had no gene match. The CDR3 nucleotides are TGTGCCAGCAGGCCTGGGACTAGCGGGACCGAGCAGTACTTC. Translation gives CASRPGTSGTEQYF.

The V call is TRBV9, the J call TRBJ2-1; tentatively, D is TRBD2 (6 bases). Germline CDR1 is SGDLS and CDR2 is YYNGEE. V gave up 6 bases and J gave up 4 bases, with 17 bases separating them. The CDR3 length is 15 residues. CDR3 in amino acids: CASTPEGDPYNEQFF. The CDR3 DNA is TGTGCCAGCACCCCGGAGGGAGACCCGTACAATGAGCAGTTCTTC.

The gene calls are TRBV29-1 and TRBJ1-2; perhaps TRBD1 as D (5 bases). CDR3 size: 12 residues. Trimming removed 7 bases at V and 8 bases at J, with 17 bases between. Germline loops: CDR1 SQVTM, CDR2 ANQGSEA. CDR3 sequence: CSGREQGWGYTF. CDR3 sequence (DNA): TGCAGCGGAAGGGAGCAGGGTTGGGGCTACACCTTC. Filled out from reference TRBV29-1 and TRBJ1-2, the complete variable domain reads SAVISQKPSRDICQRGTSLTIQCQVDSQVTMMFWYRQQPGQSLTLIATANQGSEATYESGFVIDKFPISRPNLTFSTLTVSNMSPEDSSIYLCSGREQGWGYTFGSGTRLTVV.

This clone occurred once. The chain employs TRBV2 and TRBJ2-2; possible D gene TRBD2, 5 bases. Germline V CDR1 and CDR2: SNHLY, FYNNEI. Trimming took 5 bases from V and 9 from J, leaving 10 bases between them. The CDR3 totals 12 residues. CDR3 bases: TGTGCCAGCAGTAACGGACTTAGGGAGCTGTTTTTT. It is translated as CASSNGLRELFF.

This clone was detected only a few times. The chain links TRBV4-3 to TRBJ2-7; D not certain. The ends were cut back, 1 base at V and 3 bases at J, with 13 bases in the middle. Germline V gene data show CDR1 as LGHNA and CDR2 as YSLEER. This CDR3 is 15 amino acids long. CDR3 protein: CASSQGRGSVYEQYF. CDR3 sequence (DNA): TGCGCCAGCAGCCAAGGTAGAGGATCAGTCTACGAGCAGTACTTC.

The chain combines TRBV18 with TRBJ1-1; 9 bases align to TRBD1. CDR3 length: 14 amino acids. The ends lost 5 bases at V and 6 bases at J; junction bases unmatched: 7. CDR1 KGHSH and CDR2 LQKENI come from the germline V gene. Written as DNA, the CDR3 is TGTGCCAGCTCAGCGGGACAGGGCTTGGCTGAAGCTTTCTTT. Protein sequence: CASSAGQGLAEAFF.

The V and J genes are TRBV23-1 and TRBJ2-1; D gene ambiguous. TRBV23-1 has ORF status, its function being uncertain. This CDR3 comprises 16 residues. V lost 2 bases and J 5 bases, leaving 16 bases between the germline ends. The DNA of the CDR3 is TGCGCCAGCAGTCAAATTTTGGCGGAGCTAAACAATGAGCAGTTCTTC. Translating gives CASSQILAELNNEQFF.

This rearrangement joins TRBV7-8 to TRBJ2-1; 13 bases fit TRBD2. CDR1 and CDR2 from the germline V gene are SGHVS and FQNEAQ. This CDR3 region has 19 residues. The J segment lost 9 bases and the V segment lost 4 bases, leaving 18 bases of the junction unmatched. The CDR3 reads CASSWRTSGRTAHRLEQFF. The CDR3 coding sequence is TGTGCCAGCAGCTGGCGGACTAGCGGGAGAACCGCTCACAGACTTGAGCAGTTCTTC.

The chain employs TRBV30 and TRBJ1-3, with D uncertain. The ends were cut back, 0 bases at V and 3 bases at J, with 9 bases in the middle. Germline V lookup: CDR1 GTSNPN, CDR2 SVGIG (reference sequence). The CDR3 consists of 14 residues. The CDR3 protein is CAWSVRRDGNTIYF. CDR3 DNA: TGTGCCTGGAGTGTACGTAGGGATGGAAACACCATATATTTT.

This chain joins TRBV13 and TRBJ1-5, with D uncertain. This CDR3 contains 14 residues. Germline-derived CDR1 and CDR2 are PRHDT and FYEKMQ (reference sequence). V lost 0 bases and J 0 bases, leaving 3 bases between the germline ends. In nucleotides, the CDR3 is TGTGCCAGCAGCTTAGGCGTTAGCAATCAGCCCCAGCATTTT. Its translation: CASSLGVSNQPQHF.

The V gene is TRBV18, the J gene TRBJ2-7, with TRBD2 matching over 7 bases. There are 15 residues in the CDR3. V gave up 4 bases and J gave up 3 bases; unmatched junction bases: 9. Germline-derived CDR1 and CDR2 are KGHSH and LQKENI. The CDR3 here is CASSHTDVAGYEQYF. The CDR3 nucleotides read TGTGCCAGCTCACATACGGACGTAGCGGGCTACGAGCAGTACTTC.

The chain uses TRBV6-1 and TRBJ2-7; D possibly uses TRBD1 or TRBD2 (5 bases each). The germline CDR1 and CDR2 sequences are MNHNS and SASEGT. The V and J ends lost 0 bases and 4 bases respectively, with 10 bases between them. CDR3 length: 14 residues. CDR3 in amino acids: CASSEALWGYEQYF. Here the CDR3 DNA reads TGTGCCAGCAGTGAAGCGCTTTGGGGGTACGAGCAGTACTTC.

The rearrangement links TRBV5-1 to TRBJ2-7, with D possibly being TRBD1 or TRBD2 (5 bases each). With 4 bases removed from V and 4 bases from J, the gap between germline ends came to 15 bases. Germline CDR1 is SGHRS and CDR2 is YFSETQ. The CDR3 sequence is 14 residues long. This CDR3 reads CASSSSGTRYEQYF. The CDR3 DNA reads as TGCGCCAGCAGCAGTTCCGGGACCAGATACGAGCAGTACTTC. Combining the CDR3 with reference TRBV5-1 and TRBJ2-7 gives the whole variable domain KAGVTQTPRYLIKTRGQQVTLSCSPISGHRSVSWYQQTPGQGLQFLFEYFSETQRNKGNFPGRFSGRQFSNSRSEMNVSTLELGDSALYLCASSSSGTRYEQYFGPGTRLTVT.

V gene TRBV7-6 combines with J gene TRBJ2-1; perhaps TRBD2 as D (6 bases). V lost 2 bases and J 1 base, leaving 15 bases between the germline ends. This CDR3 comprises 17 residues. The V gene's germline CDR1 is SGHVS and CDR2 FNYEAQ. The CDR3 here is CASSLRQTGSSYNEQFF. In DNA, the CDR3 is TGTGCCAGCAGCTTACGTCAGACCGGGAGTTCCTACAATGAGCAGTTCTTC.

CDR3 sequence: CASSQVGQGYEQYF. CDR3 sequence (DNA): TGCGCCAGCAGCCAAGTTGGGCAGGGCTACGAGCAGTACTTC. The V gene is TRBV4-3, the J gene TRBJ2-7, with D possibly matching TRBD1 (5 bases). The CDR3 is 14 amino acids. Trimming shortened V by 1 base and J by 3 bases, and 10 bases separated the two germline ends. Germline loops: CDR1 LGHNA, CDR2 YSLEER.

The rearrangement joins TRBV7-2 to TRBJ1-5; 8 positions match TRBD1. This CDR3 comprises 15 residues. V trimming: 5 bases; J trimming: 5 bases; junction bases outside the gene matches: 8. Germline V CDR1 and CDR2: SGHTA, FQGNSA. The CDR3 is CASSTGQGRDQPQHF. Here the CDR3 DNA reads TGTGCCAGCAGCACCGGACAGGGACGCGATCAGCCCCAGCATTTT. Complete variable domain (other parts from reference TRBV7-2 and TRBJ1-5): GAGVSQSPSNKVTEKGKDVELRCDPISGHTALYWYRQSLGQGLEFLIYFQGNSAPDKSGLPSDRFSAERTGGSVSTLTIQRTQQEDSAVYLCASSTGQGRDQPQHFGDGTRLSIL.

The V and J genes are TRBV4-3 and TRBJ2-7; TRBD1 is a possible D gene (6 bases). V dropped 1 base and J dropped 5 bases, with 15 bases sitting between them. This CDR3 is built from 15 residues. Germline CDR1 is LGHNA and CDR2 is YSLEER. The DNA of the CDR3 is TGCGCCAGCAGCCAAGTACCAGGGGACGGCCACGAGCAGTACTTC. It is translated as CASSQVPGDGHEQYF.

In this sample, this clone turned up once. This chain joins TRBV6-5 and TRBJ1-4; D unclear. The CDR3 contains 15 residues. Trimming removed 0 bases from V and 7 bases from J, with 12 bases in between. The germline CDR1 and CDR2 sequences are MNHEY and SVGAGI. The CDR3 nucleotides read TGTGCCAGCAGTTACTCGAGAGGGCGGGCTGAAAAACTGTTTTTT. Translated: CASSYSRGRAEKLFF.

CDR3 nucleotide sequence: TGTGCCAGCAGCGTAGAAGGACTAGCGGACTACGAGCAGTACTTC. It specifies CASSVEGLADYEQYF. This chain joins TRBV7-2 and TRBJ2-7; 10 bases are shared with TRBD2. This CDR3 spans 15 amino acids. With 5 bases clipped from V and 3 bases from J, the junction kept 7 bases outside the gene matches. CDR1 SGHTA and CDR2 FQGNSA come from the germline V gene. Complete variable domain (other parts from reference TRBV7-2 and TRBJ2-7): GAGVSQSPSNKVTEKGKDVELRCDPISGHTALYWYRQSLGQGLEFLIYFQGNSAPDKSGLPSDRFSAERTGGSVSTLTIQRTQQEDSAVYLCASSVEGLADYEQYFGPGTRLTVT.

The chain links TRBV9 to TRBJ2-3; perhaps TRBD1 as D (6 bases). Trimming shortened V by 4 bases and J by 4 bases, and 13 bases separated the two germline ends. The CDR3 runs to 14 residues. Per the germline V gene, CDR1 is SGDLS and CDR2 is YYNGEE. The chain's CDR3 is CASSQRTAPDTQYF. The CDR3 DNA sequence: TGTGCCAGCAGCCAGAGGACAGCCCCAGATACGCAGTATTTT.

The rearrangement links TRBV18 to TRBJ1-1; D is undetermined. The germline V gene has CDR1 KGHSH and CDR2 LQKENI. The length of the CDR3 is 16 residues. V lost 0 bases to trimming and J lost 1 base, with 12 bases between them. CDR3: CASSPPFRITNTEAFF. CDR3 in DNA: TGTGCCAGCTCACCACCTTTTAGGATTACGAACACTGAAGCTTTCTTT.

The rearrangement uses TRBV7-3 and TRBJ2-3, with 7 bases aligning to TRBD2. The CDR3 totals 14 residues. Germline values: CDR1 SGHTA, CDR2 FQGTGA. Unmatched junction bases numbered 7, after V lost 7 bases and J lost 3 bases. The CDR3 bases are TGTGCCAGCACAGCGGGACGGGGGACAGATACGCAGTATTTT. Translation gives CASTAGRGTDTQYF.

CDR3 DNA sequence: TGTGCCAGCAGCTTGGAGGGAGGCGAGCAGTACTTC. This codes for CASSLEGGEQYF. The chain couples TRBV5-6 to TRBJ2-7, with TRBD2 as a possible D gene (6 bases). The ends were cut back, 0 bases at V and 6 bases at J, with 7 bases in the middle. Germline V gene sequence: CDR1 SGHDT, CDR2 YYEEEE. This CDR3 spans 12 amino acids. Full variable domain (missing parts from reference TRBV5-6 and TRBJ2-7): DAGVTQSPTHLIKTRGQQVTLRCSPKSGHDTVSWYQQALGQGPQFIFQYYEEEERQRGNFPDRFSGHQFPNYSSELNVNALLLGDSALYLCASSLEGGEQYFGPGTRLTVT.

This clone appeared a single time. V is TRBV15 and J is TRBJ1-5; D uncertain. There are 13 residues in the CDR3. Germline V gives CDR1 LNHNV, CDR2 YYDKDF (reference sequence). V lost 0 bases and J lost 7, with 7 bases in between. CDR3 nucleotides: TGTGCCACCAGCAGAGATACGCGCCAGCCCCAGCATTTT. Translation gives CATSRDTRQPQHF.

The chain combines TRBV18 with TRBJ1-1; weak D call: TRBD1 (6 bases). V was pared by 6 bases and J by 1 base, with 12 bases between. The length of the CDR3 is 14 residues. Germline V lookup: CDR1 KGHSH, CDR2 LQKENI. DNA of the CDR3: TGTGCCAGCTCCTGGGGGCAGGAGAACACTGAAGCTTTCTTT. This encodes CASSWGQENTEAFF.

The rearrangement uses TRBV18 and TRBJ2-1, with D possibly being TRBD2 (6 bases). The germline V and J ends were trimmed by 6 bases and 6 bases, with 21 bases remaining between them. The CDR3 covers 16 residues. CDR1 and CDR2 (germline): KGHSH, LQKENI. The CDR3 nucleotides are TGTGCCAGCTCCCAAAAGACGGGAGTTTTGGGCAATGAGCAGTTCTTC. Its protein product is CASSQKTGVLGNEQFF.